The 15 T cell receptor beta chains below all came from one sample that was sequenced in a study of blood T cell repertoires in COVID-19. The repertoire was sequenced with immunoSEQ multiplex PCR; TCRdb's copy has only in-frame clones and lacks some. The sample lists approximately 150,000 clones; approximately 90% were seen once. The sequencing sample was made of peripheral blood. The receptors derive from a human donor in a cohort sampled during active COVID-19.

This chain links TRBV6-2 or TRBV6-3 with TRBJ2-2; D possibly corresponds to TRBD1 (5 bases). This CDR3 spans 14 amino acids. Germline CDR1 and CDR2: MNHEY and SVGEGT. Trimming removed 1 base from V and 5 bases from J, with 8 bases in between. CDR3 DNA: TGTGCCAGCAGTTACTTTCAGGGAACCGGGGAGCTGTTTTTT. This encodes CASSYFQGTGELFF.

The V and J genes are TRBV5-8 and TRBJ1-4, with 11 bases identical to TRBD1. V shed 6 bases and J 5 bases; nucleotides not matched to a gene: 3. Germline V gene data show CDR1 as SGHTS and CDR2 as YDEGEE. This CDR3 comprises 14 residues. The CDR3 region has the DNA TGTGCCAGCACCCGGACAGGGGGCAATGAAAAACTGTTTTTT. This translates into CASTRTGGNEKLFF. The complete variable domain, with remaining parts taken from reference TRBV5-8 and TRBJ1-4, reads EAGVTQSPTHLIKTRGQQATLRCSPISGHTSVYWYQQALGLGLQFLLWYDEGEERNRGNFPPRFSGRQFPNYSSELNVNALELEDSALYLCASTRTGGNEKLFFGSGTQLSVL.

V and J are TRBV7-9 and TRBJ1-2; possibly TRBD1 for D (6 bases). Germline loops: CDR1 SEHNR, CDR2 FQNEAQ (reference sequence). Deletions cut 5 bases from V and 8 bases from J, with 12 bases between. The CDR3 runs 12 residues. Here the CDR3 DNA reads TGTGCCAGCAGCCTGGGACAACTCGGCTACACCTTC. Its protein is CASSLGQLGYTF.

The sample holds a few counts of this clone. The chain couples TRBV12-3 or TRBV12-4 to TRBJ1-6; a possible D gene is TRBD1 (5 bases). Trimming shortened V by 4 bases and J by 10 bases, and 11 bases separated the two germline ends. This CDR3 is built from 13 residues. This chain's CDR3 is CASSSFTGSPLHF. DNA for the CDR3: TGTGCCAGCAGTTCGTTCACAGGATCACCCCTCCACTTT.

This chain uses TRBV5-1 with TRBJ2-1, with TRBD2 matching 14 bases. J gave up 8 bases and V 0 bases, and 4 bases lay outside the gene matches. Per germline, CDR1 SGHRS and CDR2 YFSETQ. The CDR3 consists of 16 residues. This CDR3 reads CASSLGLAGGQDEQFF. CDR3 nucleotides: TGCGCCAGCAGCTTGGGACTAGCGGGGGGGCAAGATGAGCAGTTCTTC.

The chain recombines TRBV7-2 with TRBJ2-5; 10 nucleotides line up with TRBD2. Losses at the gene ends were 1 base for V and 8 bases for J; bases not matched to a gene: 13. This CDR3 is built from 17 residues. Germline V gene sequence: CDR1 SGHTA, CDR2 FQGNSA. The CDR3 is CASSLGRAGGSRETQYF. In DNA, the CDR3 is TGTGCCAGCAGCTTAGGGCGAGCGGGGGGGTCAAGAGAAACCCAGTACTTC.

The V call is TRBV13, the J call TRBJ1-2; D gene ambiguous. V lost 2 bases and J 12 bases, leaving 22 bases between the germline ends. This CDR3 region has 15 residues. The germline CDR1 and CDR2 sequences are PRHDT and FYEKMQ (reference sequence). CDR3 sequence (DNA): TGTGCCAGCAGCTTACAGTCAGAAACAACTATGGCTAACACCTTC. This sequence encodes CASSLQSETTMANTF.

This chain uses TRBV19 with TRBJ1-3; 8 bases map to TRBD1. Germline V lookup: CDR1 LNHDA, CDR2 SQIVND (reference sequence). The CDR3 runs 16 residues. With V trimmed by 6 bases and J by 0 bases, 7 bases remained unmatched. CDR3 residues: CASRNRGISSGNTIYF. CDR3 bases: TGTGCCAGTAGGAACAGGGGGATTAGCTCTGGAAACACCATATATTTT.

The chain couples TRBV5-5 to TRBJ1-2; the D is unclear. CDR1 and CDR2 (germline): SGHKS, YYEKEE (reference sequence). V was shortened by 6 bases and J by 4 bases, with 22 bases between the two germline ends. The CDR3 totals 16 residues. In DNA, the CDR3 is TGTGCCAGCAACAACGTCGTGCAGGAATACCCCTATGGCTACACCTTC. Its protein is CASNNVVQEYPYGYTF.

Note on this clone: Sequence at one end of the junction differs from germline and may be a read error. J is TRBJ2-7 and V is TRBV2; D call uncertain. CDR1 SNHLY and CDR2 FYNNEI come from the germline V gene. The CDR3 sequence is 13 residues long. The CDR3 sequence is CASREDISYEQYF. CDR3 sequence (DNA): TGTGCCAGCAGGGAAGACATCTCCTACGAGCAGTACTTC.

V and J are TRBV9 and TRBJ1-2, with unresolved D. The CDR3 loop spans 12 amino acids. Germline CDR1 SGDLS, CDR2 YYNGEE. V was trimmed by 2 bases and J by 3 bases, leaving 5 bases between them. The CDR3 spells CASSVEDYGYTF. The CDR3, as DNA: TGTGCCAGCAGCGTTGAGGACTATGGCTACACCTTC.

The CDR3 DNA sequence: TGCGCCAGCAGCCCCGCCTACGAGCAGTACTTC. This gives the protein CASSPAYEQYF. The rearrangement joins TRBV4-1 to TRBJ2-7; D uncertain. V shed 4 bases and J shed 2 bases, with 3 bases lying between them. The CDR3 is 11 amino acids. The germline V gene has CDR1 MGHRA and CDR2 YSYEKL.

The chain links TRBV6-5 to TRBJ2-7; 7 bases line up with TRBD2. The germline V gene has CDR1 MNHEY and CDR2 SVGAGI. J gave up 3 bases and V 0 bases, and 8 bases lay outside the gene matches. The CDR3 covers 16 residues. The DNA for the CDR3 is TGTGCCAGCAGTTACTCGGCAGCTGGGGAGGGCTACGAGCAGTACTTC. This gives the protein CASSYSAAGEGYEQYF.

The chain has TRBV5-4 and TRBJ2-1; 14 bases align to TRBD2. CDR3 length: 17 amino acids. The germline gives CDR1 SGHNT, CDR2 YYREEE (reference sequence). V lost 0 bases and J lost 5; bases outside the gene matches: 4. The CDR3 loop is CASSLGLAGGLDNEQFF. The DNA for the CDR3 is TGTGCCAGCAGCTTGGGACTAGCGGGGGGGCTGGACAATGAGCAGTTCTTC.

The DNA for the CDR3 is TGTGCCAGCAGTGGATCTGGGACTAGCGGGGGGGGCTCCTACGAGCAGTACTTC. As protein: CASSGSGTSGGGSYEQYF. V gene TRBV6-4 combines with J gene TRBJ2-7; 16 nucleotides agree with TRBD2. The CDR3 is 18 amino acids. Germline assignment: CDR1 MRHNA and CDR2 SNTAGT. Germline trimming cut 4 bases from V and 0 bases from J; bases unmatched to any gene: 6.